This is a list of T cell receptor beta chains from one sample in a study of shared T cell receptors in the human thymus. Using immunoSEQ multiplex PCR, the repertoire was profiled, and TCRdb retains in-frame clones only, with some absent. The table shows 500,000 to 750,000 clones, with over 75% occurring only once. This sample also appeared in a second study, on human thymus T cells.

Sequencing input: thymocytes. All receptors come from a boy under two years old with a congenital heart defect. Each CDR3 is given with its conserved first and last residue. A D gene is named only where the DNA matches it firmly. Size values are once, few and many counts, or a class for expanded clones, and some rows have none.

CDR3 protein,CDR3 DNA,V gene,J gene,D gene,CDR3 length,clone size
CASSYRGQPSYEQYF,TGTGCCAGCAGTTACCGGGGACAGCCAAGTTACGAGCAGTACTTC,TRBV6-5,TRBJ2-7,TRBD1,15,-
CASSFGTANTEAFF,TGTGCCAGTAGTTTCGGGACAGCGAACACTGAAGCTTTCTTT,TRBV19,TRBJ1-1,TRBD1,14,-
CAWGLAGYTF,TGTGCCTGGGGTCTGGCTGGCTACACCTTC,TRBV30,TRBJ1-2,-,10,-
CASSFGARGNTIYF,TGTGCCAGCAGTTTCGGAGCTCGTGGAAACACCATATATTTT,TRBV28,TRBJ1-3,-,14,-
CASRSTAARDRRRGNEKLFF,TGTGCAAGTCGCTCCACCGCGGCCCGGGACAGGCGAAGAGGGAATGAAAAACTGTTTTTT,TRBV12-2,TRBJ1-4,-,20,-
CASSLKPGQKNIQYF,TGTGCCAGCAGCTTGAAGCCCGGACAGAAAAACATTCAGTACTTC,TRBV5-4,TRBJ2-4,-,15,-
CASSLIGDNTEAFF,TGTGCCAGCAGTTTAATCGGGGATAACACTGAAGCTTTCTTT,TRBV28,TRBJ1-1,-,14,-
CAISTGVPGNTIYF,TGTGCCATCAGTACAGGGGTGCCTGGAAACACCATATATTTT,TRBV10-3,TRBJ1-3,TRBD1,14,-
CASSPRTPSTDTQYF,TGTGCCAGCAGCCCTCGGACACCCAGCACAGATACGCAGTATTTT,TRBV7-6,TRBJ2-3,-,15,-
CASSTKRVYEQYF,TGTGCCAGCAGTACAAAGCGGGTCTACGAGCAGTACTTC,TRBV7-8,TRBJ2-7,-,13,-
CASSSGQDRYEQYF,TGCGCCAGCAGCTCCGGACAGGACCGCTACGAGCAGTACTTC,TRBV5-1,TRBJ2-7,TRBD1,14,-
CASSQWVAGVVGELFF,TGCGCCAGCAGCCAATGGGTAGCGGGAGTGGTCGGGGAGCTGTTTTTT,TRBV4-3,TRBJ2-2,TRBD2,16,-
CASSRRTGQGSHSTSYEQYF,TGCGCCAGCAGCCGACGGACGGGACAGGGCTCCCACTCCACCTCCTACGAGCAGTACTTC,TRBV4-3,TRBJ2-7,TRBD1,20,-
CASSEGPGQGANHQETQYF,TGTGCCAGCAGTGAAGGCCCAGGGCAGGGGGCGAACCACCAAGAGACCCAGTACTTC,TRBV6-1,TRBJ2-5,TRBD1,19,-
CASPWGGLETQYF,TGTGCCAGCCCCTGGGGGGGCTTAGAGACCCAGTACTTC,TRBV27,TRBJ2-5,-,13,-
CASSLGGTGEVDEQYF,TGCGCCAGCAGCTTGGGGGGGACAGGGGAGGTGGACGAGCAGTACTTC,TRBV5-1,TRBJ2-7,TRBD1,16,-
CASTIIRGGRAEQFF,TGTGCCAGCACCATAATCCGGGGGGGGCGCGCTGAGCAGTTCTTC,TRBV6-5,TRBJ2-1,TRBD2,15,-
CASSGNRGSSYEQYF,TGTGCCAGCAGCGGGAACAGGGGTAGCTCCTACGAGCAGTACTTC,TRBV7-9,TRBJ2-7,TRBD1,15,-
CASSQYYSGQNTGELFF,TGCGCCAGCAGCCAATACTATAGCGGGCAGAACACCGGGGAGCTGTTTTTT,TRBV4-3,TRBJ2-2,TRBD2,17,-
CASSLRSDRTSTDTQYF,TGTGCCAGCAGCTTAAGGTCAGACAGGACTAGCACAGATACGCAGTATTTT,TRBV11-3,TRBJ2-3,-,17,-
CASSLTAVRSSYNEQFF,TGTGCCAGCAGTTTAACCGCAGTACGGAGCTCCTACAATGAGCAGTTCTTC,TRBV27,TRBJ2-1,-,17,-
CASSVGSGTSYEQYF,TGTGCCAGCAGCGTAGGTAGCGGGACATCCTACGAGCAGTACTTC,TRBV9,TRBJ2-7,TRBD2,15,-
CASSQRGHPGGSYEQYF,TGCGCCAGCAGCCAGAGGGGGCACCCAGGGGGCTCCTACGAGCAGTACTTC,TRBV4-3,TRBJ2-7,TRBD1,17,-
CASSTIRDRVGDTQYF,TGTGCCAGTAGTACCATTCGGGACAGGGTAGGAGATACGCAGTATTTT,TRBV19,TRBJ2-3,TRBD1,16,-
CASSLIGGRGEGETQYF,TGTGCCAGCAGTTTAATAGGGGGCAGGGGGGAAGGGGAGACCCAGTACTTC,TRBV27,TRBJ2-5,-,17,-
CASSDPEEGAGEQYF,TGTGCCAGCAGTGACCCCGAGGAGGGGGCGGGGGAGCAGTACTTC,TRBV25-1,TRBJ2-7,-,15,-
CASSAQTPNPTMAGYTF,TGTGCCAGTAGTGCTCAAACGCCCAATCCCACTATGGCTGGCTACACCTTC,TRBV19,TRBJ1-2,-,17,-
CASSQVVPGTGNGYTF,TGCGCCAGCAGCCAAGTCGTCCCCGGGACAGGTAATGGCTACACCTTC,TRBV4-3,TRBJ1-2,TRBD1,16,once
CASSLRQSLKNTEAFF,TGTGCCAGCAGCTTACGACAGAGTCTTAAAAACACTGAAGCTTTCTTT,TRBV7-9,TRBJ1-1,-,16,once
CASSKDRGETEAFF,TGCGCCAGCAGTAAAGACAGGGGGGAAACTGAAGCTTTCTTT,TRBV4-3,TRBJ1-1,TRBD1,14,-
CATYGSGEQYF,TGCGCCACATATGGTAGCGGAGAGCAGTACTTC,TRBV10-2,TRBJ2-7,-,11,-
CASSPGQYTDTQYF,TGTGCCAGCAGTCCGGGACAGTATACAGATACGCAGTATTTT,TRBV6-5,TRBJ2-3,TRBD1,14,-
CASSSPYYLTGAHFYGYTF,TGTGCCAGCAGCTCGCCCTACTATCTGACAGGGGCCCATTTCTATGGCTACACCTTC,TRBV5-6,TRBJ1-2,TRBD1,19,-
CASPPGQGQETQYF,TGCGCCAGCCCACCTGGACAGGGGCAAGAGACCCAGTACTTC,TRBV23-1,TRBJ2-5,TRBD1,14,-
CASSQILAGTYNEQFF,TGTGCCAGCAGCCAAATCCTAGCGGGGACCTACAATGAGCAGTTCTTC,TRBV14,TRBJ2-1,TRBD2,16,-
CASSLAREMRDYRPNEQFF,TGTGCCAGCAGCTTAGCTCGAGAGATGAGGGACTATAGACCCAATGAGCAGTTCTTC,TRBV7-2,TRBJ2-1,TRBD2,19,-
CASSLSPDYEQYF,TGTGCCAGCAGCTTGAGCCCTGACTACGAGCAGTACTTC,TRBV11-1,TRBJ2-7,-,13,-
CASSVETSDSTDTQYF,TGTGCCAGCAGCGTAGAGACTAGCGATAGCACAGATACGCAGTATTTT,TRBV9,TRBJ2-3,TRBD2,16,few
CAWSRWWGRDMNTEAFF,TGTGCCTGGAGTAGGTGGTGGGGGCGAGATATGAACACTGAAGCTTTCTTT,TRBV30,TRBJ1-1,-,17,-
CASSLTGYGYTF,TGTGCCAGTAGTTTGACTGGTTATGGCTACACCTTC,TRBV19,TRBJ1-2,-,12,-
CASSPRASGRPDTQYF,TGTGCCAGCAGCCCCCGGGCTAGCGGGAGACCAGATACGCAGTATTTT,TRBV9,TRBJ2-3,TRBD2,16,once
CSVLGADGYTF,TGCAGCGTTCTGGGGGCGGATGGCTACACCTTC,TRBV29-1,TRBJ1-2,-,11,-
CASSRTGGYNEQFF,TGTGCCAGTAGTAGGACAGGGGGCTACAATGAGCAGTTCTTC,TRBV19,TRBJ2-1,TRBD1,14,-
CASSLAHGTSGRSYNEQFF,TGTGCCAGCAGCTTAGCGCATGGGACTAGCGGGAGGTCCTACAATGAGCAGTTCTTC,TRBV7-2,TRBJ2-1,TRBD2,19,-
CASSLIAGGLSYEQYF,TGTGCCAGCAGTCTAATAGCGGGAGGCCTCTCCTACGAGCAGTACTTC,TRBV28,TRBJ2-7,TRBD2,16,-
CASSQEARDVQFF,TGCGCCAGCAGCCAAGAGGCGCGGGACGTGCAGTTCTTC,TRBV4-3,TRBJ2-1,-,13,-
CASSIATGGWGQPQHF,TGTGCCAGTAGTATCGCCACAGGGGGATGGGGTCAGCCCCAGCATTTT,TRBV19,TRBJ1-5,TRBD1,16,-
CASSLYSREYF,TGTGCCAGCAGTTTATATTCCCGTGAGTACTTC,TRBV27,TRBJ2-7,-,11,-
CASSHRDRAYEQYF,TGTGCCAGCAGCCACCGGGACAGAGCCTACGAGCAGTACTTC,TRBV7-9,TRBJ2-7,TRBD1,14,-
CASSLVRKAGNIQYF,TGTGCCAGCAGTTTGGTCAGGAAGGCAGGGAACATTCAGTACTTC,TRBV28,TRBJ2-4,-,15,-
CASSLPAEGRAGELFF,TGTGCCAGCAGCCTTCCGGCGGAGGGACGGGCCGGGGAGCTGTTTTTT,TRBV7-6,TRBJ2-2,-,16,few
CASSFGSRGNTIYF,TGTGCCAGCAGCTTCGGGAGTCGTGGAAACACCATATATTTT,TRBV11-2,TRBJ1-3,-,14,-
CASRVPRNEQFF,TGTGCCAGCAGGGTCCCTCGGAATGAGCAGTTCTTC,TRBV6-1,TRBJ2-1,-,12,-
CATFPLDRRYEQYF,TGTGCCACCTTTCCCTTGGACAGGCGCTACGAGCAGTACTTC,TRBV27,TRBJ2-7,TRBD1,14,-
CASSLTSGRAPSSYNEQFF,TGTGCCAGCTCCCTGACTAGCGGGAGGGCCCCGAGCTCCTACAATGAGCAGTTCTTC,TRBV18,TRBJ2-1,TRBD2,19,once
CASSLAGTGKTRDTIYF,TGTGCCAGCAGCTTGGCGGGGACAGGAAAGACCCGGGACACCATATATTTT,TRBV5-6,TRBJ1-3,TRBD1,17,-
CASSLVLPGGTDTQYF,TGTGCCAGCAGCTTAGTTCTCCCGGGGGGAACAGATACGCAGTATTTT,TRBV7-9,TRBJ2-3,TRBD2,16,few
CASSDPARDGDYGYTF,TGTGCCAGCAGTGATCCTGCCAGGGATGGAGACTATGGCTACACCTTC,TRBV25-1,TRBJ1-2,-,16,-
CASSFRGGENIQYF,TGTGCCAGCAGCTTTAGGGGGGGGGAAAACATTCAGTACTTC,TRBV11-3,TRBJ2-4,-,14,few